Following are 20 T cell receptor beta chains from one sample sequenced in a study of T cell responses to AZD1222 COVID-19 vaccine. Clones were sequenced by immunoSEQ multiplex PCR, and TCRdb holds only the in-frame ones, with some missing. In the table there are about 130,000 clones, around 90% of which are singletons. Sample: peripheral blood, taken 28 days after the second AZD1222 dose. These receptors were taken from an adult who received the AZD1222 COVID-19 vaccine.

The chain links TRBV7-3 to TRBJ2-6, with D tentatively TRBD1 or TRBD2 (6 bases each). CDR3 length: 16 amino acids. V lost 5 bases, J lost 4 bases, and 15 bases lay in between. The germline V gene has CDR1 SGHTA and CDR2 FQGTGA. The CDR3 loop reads CASSPGHGGGANVLTF. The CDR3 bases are TGTGCCAGCAGCCCGGGACACGGGGGAGGGGCCAACGTCCTGACTTTC.

CDR3 residues: CATSRDTGLGYEQYF. The CDR3, as DNA: TGTGCCACCAGCAGAGATACGGGGTTAGGCTACGAGCAGTACTTC. V and J are TRBV15 and TRBJ2-7, with D maybe TRBD2 (5 bases). There are 15 residues in the CDR3. V lost 0 bases, J lost 3 bases, and 12 bases lay in between. In germline, CDR1 is LNHNV, CDR2 YYDKDF (reference sequence).

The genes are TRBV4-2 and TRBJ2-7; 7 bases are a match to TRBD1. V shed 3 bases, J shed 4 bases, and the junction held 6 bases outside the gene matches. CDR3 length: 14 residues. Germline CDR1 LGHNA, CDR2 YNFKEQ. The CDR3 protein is CASSQNTGAYEQYF. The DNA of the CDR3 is TGTGCCAGCAGCCAGAATACAGGGGCATACGAGCAGTACTTC.

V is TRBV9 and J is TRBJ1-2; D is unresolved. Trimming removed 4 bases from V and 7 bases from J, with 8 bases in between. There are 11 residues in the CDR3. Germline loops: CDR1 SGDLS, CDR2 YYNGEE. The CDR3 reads CASSSRFGYTF. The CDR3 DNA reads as TGTGCCAGCAGCTCTCGCTTTGGCTACACCTTC.

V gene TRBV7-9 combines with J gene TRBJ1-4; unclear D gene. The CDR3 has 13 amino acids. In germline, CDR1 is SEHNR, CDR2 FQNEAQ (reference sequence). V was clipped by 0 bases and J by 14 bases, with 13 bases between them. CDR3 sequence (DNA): TGTGCCAGCAGCTTAGCGGTTGGGTTTGTGCTGTTTTTT. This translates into CASSLAVGFVLFF.

The CDR3 region has the DNA TGTGCCAGCAGTTACAGAACGGGGTCAAACGGCTACACCTTC. This encodes CASSYRTGSNGYTF. J is TRBJ1-2 and V is TRBV6-5, with no clear D. The germline CDR1 and CDR2 sequences are MNHEY and SVGAGI. Between the trimmed V and J ends, which lost 2 bases and 8 bases, there was a span of 15 bases. The CDR3 covers 14 residues.

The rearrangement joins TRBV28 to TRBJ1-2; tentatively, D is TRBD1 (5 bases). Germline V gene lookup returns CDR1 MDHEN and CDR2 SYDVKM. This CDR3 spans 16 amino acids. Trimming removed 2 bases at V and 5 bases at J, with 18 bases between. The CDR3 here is CASSLRVGGARYGYTF. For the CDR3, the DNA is TGTGCCAGCAGTTTAAGGGTTGGAGGGGCGCGGTATGGCTACACCTTC.

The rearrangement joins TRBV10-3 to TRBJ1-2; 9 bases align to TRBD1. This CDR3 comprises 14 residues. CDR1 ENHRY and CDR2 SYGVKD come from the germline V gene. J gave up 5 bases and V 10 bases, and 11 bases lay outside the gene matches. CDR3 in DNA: TGTGCCACCGGATCAGACAGGGGGAGTTATGGCTACACCTTC. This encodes CATGSDRGSYGYTF.

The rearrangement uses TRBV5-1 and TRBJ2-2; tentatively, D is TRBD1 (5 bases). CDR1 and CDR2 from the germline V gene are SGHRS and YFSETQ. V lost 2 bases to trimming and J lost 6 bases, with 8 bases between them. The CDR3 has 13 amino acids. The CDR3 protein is CASSFRDSGELFF. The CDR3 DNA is TGCGCCAGCAGCTTCAGGGATTCCGGGGAGCTGTTTTTT.

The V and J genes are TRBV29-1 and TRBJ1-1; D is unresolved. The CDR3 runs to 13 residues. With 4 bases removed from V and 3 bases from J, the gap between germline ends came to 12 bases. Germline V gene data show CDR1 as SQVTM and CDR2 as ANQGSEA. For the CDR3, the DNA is TGCAGCGTTGCCTCGACCGGGGACACTGAAGCTTTCTTT. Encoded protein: CSVASTGDTEAFF.

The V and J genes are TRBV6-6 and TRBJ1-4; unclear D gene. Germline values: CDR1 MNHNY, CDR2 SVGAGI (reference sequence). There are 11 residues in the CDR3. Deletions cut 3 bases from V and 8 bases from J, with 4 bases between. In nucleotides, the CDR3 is TGTGCCAGCAGTTATGCAGAAAAACTGTTTTTT. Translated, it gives CASSYAEKLFF.

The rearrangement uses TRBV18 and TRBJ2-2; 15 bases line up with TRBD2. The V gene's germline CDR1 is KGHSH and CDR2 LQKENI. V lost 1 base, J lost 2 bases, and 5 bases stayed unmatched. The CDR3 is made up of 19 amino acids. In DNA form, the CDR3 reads TGTGCCAGCTCACCACGGATGGGACTAGCGGGAGGAAACACCGGGGAGCTGTTTTTT. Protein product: CASSPRMGLAGGNTGELFF.

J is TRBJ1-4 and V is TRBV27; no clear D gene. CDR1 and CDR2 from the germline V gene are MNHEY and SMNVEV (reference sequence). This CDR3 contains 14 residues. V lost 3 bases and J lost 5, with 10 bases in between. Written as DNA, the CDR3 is TGTGCCAGCAGTTTTAGAGGCGGCAATGAAAAACTGTTTTTT. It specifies CASSFRGGNEKLFF.

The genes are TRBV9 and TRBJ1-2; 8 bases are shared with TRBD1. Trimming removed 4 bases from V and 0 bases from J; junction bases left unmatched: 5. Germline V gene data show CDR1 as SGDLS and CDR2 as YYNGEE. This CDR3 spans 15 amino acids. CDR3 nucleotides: TGTGCCAGCAGCCCCCGGACAGGGACTAACTATGGCTACACCTTC. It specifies CASSPRTGTNYGYTF. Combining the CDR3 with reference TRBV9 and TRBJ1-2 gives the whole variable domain DSGVTQTPKHLITATGQRVTLRCSPRSGDLSVYWYQQSLDQGLQFLIQYYNGEERAKGNILERFSAQQFPDLHSELNLSSLELGDSALYFCASSPRTGTNYGYTFGSGTRLTVV.

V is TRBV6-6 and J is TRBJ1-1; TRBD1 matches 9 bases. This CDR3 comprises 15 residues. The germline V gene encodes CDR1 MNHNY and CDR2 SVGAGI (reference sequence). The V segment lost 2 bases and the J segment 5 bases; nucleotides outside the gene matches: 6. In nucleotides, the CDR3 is TGTGCCAGCAGTTACCCGACAGGGGGATGGACTGAAGCTTTCTTT. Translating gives CASSYPTGGWTEAFF.

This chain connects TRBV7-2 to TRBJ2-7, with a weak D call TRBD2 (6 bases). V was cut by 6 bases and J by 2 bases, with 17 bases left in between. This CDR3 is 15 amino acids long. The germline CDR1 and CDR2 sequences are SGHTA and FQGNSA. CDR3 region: CASSLVSGLTYEQYF. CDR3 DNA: TGTGCCAGCAGTCTTGTCAGCGGGTTAACCTACGAGCAGTACTTC.

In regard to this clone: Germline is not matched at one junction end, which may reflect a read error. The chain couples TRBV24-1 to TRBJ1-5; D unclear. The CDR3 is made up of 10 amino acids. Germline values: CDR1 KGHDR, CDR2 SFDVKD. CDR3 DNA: TGTGCCACCAGTGATTTCGGCGGGGATTTT. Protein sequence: CATSDFGGDF.

DNA of the CDR3: TGTGCCAGCACCAAGGGCGGGGACCGCGAGGGCTACGAGCAGTACTTC. It translates to CASTKGGDREGYEQYF. J is TRBJ2-7 and V is TRBV9, with D maybe TRBD2 (6 bases). The CDR3 extends over 16 amino acids. Trimming removed 6 bases from V and 3 bases from J, with 22 bases in between. Germline values: CDR1 SGDLS, CDR2 YYNGEE.

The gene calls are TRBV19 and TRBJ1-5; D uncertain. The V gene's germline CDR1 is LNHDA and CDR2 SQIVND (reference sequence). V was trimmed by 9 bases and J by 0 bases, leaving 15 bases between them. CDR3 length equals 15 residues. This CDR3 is CASQRSPYSNQPQHF. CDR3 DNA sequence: TGTGCCAGCCAAAGGTCCCCCTATAGCAATCAGCCCCAGCATTTT.

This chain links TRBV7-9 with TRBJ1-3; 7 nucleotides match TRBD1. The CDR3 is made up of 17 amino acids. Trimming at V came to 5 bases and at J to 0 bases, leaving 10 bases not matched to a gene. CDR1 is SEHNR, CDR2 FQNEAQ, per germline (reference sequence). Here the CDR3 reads CASSKTGTTSSGNTIYF. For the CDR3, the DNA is TGTGCCAGCAGCAAGACAGGGACTACAAGCTCTGGAAACACCATATATTTT.